This T cell receptor (beta chain) was sequenced during a study of PD-1 blockade in classical Hodgkin lymphoma. Across the whole study: A 3 mg/kg intravenous dose of nivolumab was received by patients every 2 weeks. General study findings and limits: Patients who began taking nivolumab under 1 year after ASCT were left out. Complete responders had baseline diversity similar to newly diagnosed patients.

Repertoires were generated with immunoSEQ multiplex PCR, while TCRdb's copy carries only in-frame clones and drops some. The sample lists 130,000 to 150,000 clones, approximately 81% occurring once. In every patient, relapse followed autologous stem cell transplantation, while exposure to brentuximab vedotin differed. Best outcomes ranged across complete response, partial response and progressive disease. The CDR3 totals 20 residues. J gave up 0 bases and V 1 base, and 13 bases lay outside the gene matches. Looked up from germline, CDR1 is LGHNA and CDR2 is YSLEER. Concerning this clone: Its antigen is as yet unknown.

Sequenced here: peripheral blood mononuclear cells (PBMCs), sampled before the second cycle of nivolumab. The chain carries TRBV4-3 and TRBJ2-3; 10 nucleotides align to TRBD2. The TCR comes from a human donor with classical Hodgkin lymphoma. The CDR3 sequence is CASSQAPLPRLAGSTDTQYF. The CDR3, as DNA: TGCGCCAGCAGCCAAGCCCCCCTCCCGAGACTAGCGGGCAGCACAGATACGCAGTATTTT.